The entry below describes one T cell receptor (beta chain). TCRdb passed the 5' RACE reads through MiXCR, listing each CDR3 protein once. Altogether 400,000 to 600,000 distinct CDR3 sequences are present, 20% to 25% being singletons, with the ten largest covering approximately 0.52%. The record originates from a study of identical twins. V was clipped by 3 bases and J by 10 bases, with 16 bases between them. Germline V CDR1 and CDR2: ENHRY, SYGVKD. This CDR3 is 14 amino acids long. These data were also reused for a study on yellow fever vaccine responses in identical twins.

This TCR derives from a woman between 18 and 29 years old in good health. The J gene is TRBJ2-1, the V gene TRBV10-3; no definite D call. What was sequenced was CD4+ T cells sorted from blood. The CDR3 DNA sequence: TGTGCCATCAGTGACACCCTCGTGAGCCCCGAGCAGTTCTTC. It translates to CAISDTLVSPEQFF.